These 2 T cell receptor beta chains were all obtained from the same sample, sequenced in a study of cytomegalovirus exposure and HLA in healthy donors. PCR involved 60 Vbeta and 13 Jbeta primers. Generated by immunoSEQ multiplex PCR, the TCRdb table keeps only in-frame clones and is missing some. The sample holds more than 95,000 clones, more than 60% seen once. Sequencing used PBMCs. Every receptor here comes from a woman aged 60-75 years in good health and CMV-seropositive.

J is TRBJ1-2 and V is TRBV29-1; D possibly corresponds to TRBD1 (5 bases). V lost 5 bases, J lost 7 bases, and 11 bases lay in between. The CDR3 consists of 11 residues. From germline, CDR1 is SQVTM and CDR2 ANQGSEA. DNA of the CDR3: TGCAGCGTTAATACAGGATCTGGCTACACCTTC. Translating gives CSVNTGSGYTF.

The chain is built from TRBV11-2 and TRBJ1-4; weak D call: TRBD1 (6 bases). Germline-derived CDR1 and CDR2 are SGHAT and FQNNGV. The V gene lost 5 bases and the J gene lost 14 bases, with 21 bases spanning the gap. This CDR3 has 14 amino acids. The CDR3 coding sequence is TGTGCCAGCAGCCCCATCGGGACAAACGGTAGGCTGTTTTTT. Residues: CASSPIGTNGRLFF. The full variable domain, with the rest looked up from reference TRBV11-2 and TRBJ1-4, is EAGVAQSPRYKIIEKRQSVAFWCNPISGHATLYWYQQILGQGPKLLIQFQNNGVVDDSQLPKDRFSAERLKGVDSTLKIQPAKLEDSAVYLCASSPIGTNGRLFFGSGTQLSVL.